This T cell receptor (beta chain) derives from a study of OX40 agonist ivuxolimab in advanced cancers. Study as a whole: Those enrolled were 82.7% male, with a mean age of 60 years and ages from 23 to 79.

Between the trimmed V and J ends, which lost 8 bases and 9 bases, there was a span of 8 bases. Per the germline V gene, CDR1 is GTSNPN and CDR2 is SVGIG (reference sequence). The CDR3 spans 8 residues. The data were produced by immunoSEQ multiplex PCR, yet TCRdb's version contains in-frame clones alone and is incomplete. The data contain 70,000 to 85,000 clones, around four fifths of them singletons. The source is an adult with an advanced solid tumor such as melanoma, head and neck, liver or kidney cancer. Sample: CD4+ or CD8+ T cells sorted from blood, taken in a trial of the OX40 agonist ivuxolimab. The chain employs TRBV30 and TRBJ2-7; no clear D gene. CDR3 nucleotide sequence: TGTGCCGCAGACGGGCAGTACTTC. Protein product: CAADGQYF. The variable domain in full, completed from reference TRBV30 and TRBJ2-7, reads SQTIHQWPATLVQPVGSPLSLECTVEGTSNPNLYWYRQAAGRGLQLLFYSVGIGQISSEVPQNLSASRPQDRQFILSSKKLLLSDSGFYLCAADGQYFGPGTRLTVT.